Listed below are T cell receptor beta chains from one sample, sequenced in a study of circulating and synovial CD4+ cells in juvenile arthritis. TCRdb's copy holds only in-frame clones and misses some; the assay was immunoSEQ multiplex PCR. The sample contains some 3,300 clones, over 70% of which appear only once. The specimen was CD4+ T cells from synovial fluid. The receptors were sampled from a human donor with juvenile idiopathic arthritis. Each CDR3 is given with its conserved first and last residue. The D gene is left open where the match is weak. Not all rows give a size; the values are once, few, many and, for expanded clones, a class.

clone_size	v_call	j_call	d_call	cdr3_nt	cdr3_aa
-	TRBV7-9	TRBJ1-6	TRBD1	TGTGCCAGCAGCAGGGGACAGGGGGCGGGGTCACCCCTCCACTTT	CASSRGQGAGSPLHF
once	TRBV5-1	TRBJ1-4	-	TGCGCCAGCAGCTTGAATATTAGGTCGGGTCAGCCTAATGAAAAACTGTTTTTT	CASSLNIRSGQPNEKLFF
-	TRBV2	TRBJ2-7	TRBD1	TGTGCCAGCACTCCGGGACAGGGGCGCGAGCAGTACTTC	CASTPGQGREQYF
-	TRBV6-1	TRBJ1-1	TRBD1	TGTGCCAGCCTAGAGGGGGCCAGGAATGAAGCTTTCTTT	CASLEGARNEAFF
-	TRBV2	TRBJ2-5	TRBD1	TGTGCCAGCAGGGGGACAGGGCAATACCAAGAGACCCAGTACTTC	CASRGTGQYQETQYF
-	TRBV28	TRBJ2-3	TRBD1	TGTGCCAGCAGATGGGACAGGCGAAGCACAGATACGCAGTATTTT	CASRWDRRSTDTQYF
-	TRBV5-1	TRBJ2-3	-	TGCGCCAGCAGCTTGGAGCGCACAGATACGCAGTATTTT	CASSLERTDTQYF
-	TRBV29-1	TRBJ2-7	-	TGCAGCGTTAATTCCGGGGCCTACGAGCAGTACTTC	CSVNSGAYEQYF
once	TRBV10-3	TRBJ1-5	TRBD1	TGTGCCATCAGCGACCGGACAGGGAGCAATCAGCCCCAGCATTTT	CAISDRTGSNQPQHF
-	TRBV6-5	TRBJ1-4	TRBD1	TGTGCCAGCAGTGGGGGACAGGCCTCTAATGAAAAACTGTTTTTT	CASSGGQASNEKLFF
-	TRBV5-1	TRBJ2-3	TRBD2	TGCGCCAGCAGCTTAGCGGGAAAGCCGTCAGATACGCAGTATTTT	CASSLAGKPSDTQYF
few	TRBV20-1	TRBJ1-2	-	TGCAGTGCTAGTTCCAGTCTGGGCTACACCTTC	CSASSSLGYTF
few	TRBV4-1	TRBJ2-1	TRBD2	TGCGCCAGCAGCCAAAGGGCGGGGGGACACTCCTACAATGAGCAGTTCTTC	CASSQRAGGHSYNEQFF
-	TRBV6-1	TRBJ2-3	TRBD1	TGTGCCGGACAACAGGGGGCGCTTTCAGATACGCAGTATTTT	CAGQQGALSDTQYF
-	TRBV27	TRBJ2-7	TRBD2	TGTGCCAGCAGTAGCGGGACCCGGGGGGCGGGAGGCCTAACGCAGGAGCAGTACTTC	CASSSGTRGAGGLTQEQYF
-	TRBV6-1	TRBJ2-6	-	TGTGCCAGCAGTGAAAGGGGCAGGGGAACTGGGGCCAACGTCCTGACTTTC	CASSERGRGTGANVLTF
-	TRBV2	TRBJ2-1	-	TGTGCCAGCAGTGTCGAGAAGAAGCAGTTCTTC	CASSVEKKQFF
-	TRBV18	TRBJ1-4	TRBD1	TGTGCCAGCTCACCTGGGACAGTAGCCAATGAAAAACTGTTTTTT	CASSPGTVANEKLFF
-	TRBV19	TRBJ2-1	TRBD1	TGTGCCAGTAGCCAAACAGTAGGACAGGGGTTAGGTGAGCAGTTCTTC	CASSQTVGQGLGEQFF
-	TRBV25-1	TRBJ1-1	-	TGTGCCAGCAGTGGACCACGGGGAGCTTTCTTT	CASSGPRGAFF
-	TRBV11-2	TRBJ2-3	-	TGTGCCAGCAGCTTAGTCGTCCCAGATACGCAGTATTTT	CASSLVVPDTQYF
few	TRBV19	TRBJ1-3	-	TGTGCCAGTAGTATATTCGGCCTCTTTCGACGGGGCTCTGGAAACACCATATATTTT	CASSIFGLFRRGSGNTIYF
-	TRBV9	TRBJ2-1	TRBD2	TGTGCCAGCAGCGGAGGGATTAGCGGGGGGGCTCCTGAGCAGTTCTTC	CASSGGISGGAPEQFF
-	TRBV27	TRBJ2-3	TRBD1	TGTGCCAGCAGTTTAGGGTTTGGACAGGGATCAGATACGCAGTATTTT	CASSLGFGQGSDTQYF
-	TRBV29-1	TRBJ2-1	-	TGCAGCGCCACATACGACAATGAGCAGTTCTTC	CSATYDNEQFF
-	TRBV28	TRBJ2-3	TRBD2	TGTGCCAGCAGTTTTCTTGAGCGGGGGCACGGGGCAGATACGCAGTATTTT	CASSFLERGHGADTQYF
few	TRBV7-9	TRBJ2-7	-	TGTGCCAGCAGCTTAGAGGGCAGGGATATCGAGCAGTACTTC	CASSLEGRDIEQYF
-	TRBV6-1	TRBJ2-2	TRBD1	TGTGCCAGCAGGCGGGACAGGGGCACCGGGGAGCTGTTTTTT	CASRRDRGTGELFF
-	TRBV29-1	TRBJ2-7	TRBD1	TGCAGCGTTTGGGACAGGGGGCTTTCGTACGAGCAGTACTTC	CSVWDRGLSYEQYF